A single TCR beta chain is shown here with its context. Its cognate antigen is unknown. These data come from a study of shared clonotypes between healthy human individuals. The study, taken as a whole, reports: Investigators collected only blood, and repertoires in tissues likely differ. Clonotypes shared by all four sorted-subset donors had higher generation probabilities than non-shared clonotypes. Estimated richness values were generally larger in naive subsets than in memory subsets.

The length of the CDR3 is 14 residues. In germline, CDR1 is SGHRS, CDR2 YFSETQ. The V end was cut by 2 bases, the J end by 0 bases, with 9 bases between. Some clones are missing from TCRdb's copy, which holds only in-frame ones; the method was immunoSEQ multiplex PCR. Counted here are some 580,000 clones, roughly 97% occurring once; the ten biggest clones make up roughly 0.05%. The chain has TRBV5-1 and TRBJ2-7; the D is unclear. The source material was naive CD4+ T cells sorted from blood. Subset specified: CD45RA+ positively selected. The sequence was collected from a woman in her 30s in good health. The CDR3 is CASSLGYSSYEQYF. The DNA of the CDR3 is TGCGCCAGCAGCTTAGGCTACTCCTCCTACGAGCAGTACTTC.